Listed below are T cell receptor beta chains from one sample, sequenced in a study of T cell responses to AZD1222 COVID-19 vaccine. The assay was immunoSEQ multiplex PCR, and TCRdb's table has in-frame clones only and misses some. Among more than 100,000 clones listed, 88% were seen once. Sample: peripheral blood, taken on day 0 of AZD1222 vaccination. The receptors were gathered from an adult in good health. The CDR3 runs from the conserved cysteine through the conserved F or W. D genes are given only for firm matches. Expanded clones are given a class, and other clones once, few, many or no size at all.

j_call clone_size d_call v_call cdr3_nt cdr3_aa
TRBJ1-2 few NA TRBV5-1 TGCGCCAGCAGCCGTACAGGAGGAGATAACTATGGCTACACCTTC CASSRTGGDNYGYTF
TRBJ1-6 NA NA TRBV30 TGTGCCTGGAGTCCGCCAATCACGAATTCACCCCTCCACTTT CAWSPPITNSPLHF
TRBJ1-2 NA NA TRBV25-1 TGTGCCAGCAGGGGAATGAGATCACTATATGGCTACACCTTC CASRGMRSLYGYTF
TRBJ2-5 NA TRBD2 TRBV7-7 TGTGCTAGCAGCCCACGGGGGGGGTTACAAGAGACCCAGTACTTC CASSPRGGLQETQYF
TRBJ2-5 NA NA TRBV5-1 TGCGCCAGCAGCTTGTGGGGAAACGAGGAGACCCAGTACTTC CASSLWGNEETQYF
TRBJ1-2 NA NA TRBV6-5 TGTGCCAGCAGTTCAAGGACAGCCTCTACTAACTATGGCTACACCTTC CASSSRTASTNYGYTF
TRBJ2-1 NA TRBD2 TRBV6-4 TGTGCCAGCAGTGACTGGCGGGGGGCCTGGGACAATGAGCAGTTCTTC CASSDWRGAWDNEQFF
TRBJ1-5 NA NA TRBV5-6 TGTGCCAGCAGCTTGAATCCAGGTGATTTAAGTCAGCCCCAGCATTTT CASSLNPGDLSQPQHF
TRBJ2-5 NA NA TRBV30 TGTGCCTGGAGGGGCTGGAGACAAGAGACCCAGTACTTC CAWRGWRQETQYF
TRBJ1-5 NA NA TRBV6-1 TGTGCCAGCAGTGAAATGGGCGGGGGGGGCGACCAGCCCCAGCATTTT CASSEMGGGGDQPQHF
TRBJ2-7 NA NA TRBV29-1 TGCAGCGTTTACTTACACGCCCACGAGCAGTACTTC CSVYLHAHEQYF
TRBJ1-1 NA NA TRBV6-1 TGTGCCAGCAGTTCGCAGGGGAGAACGAACACTGAAGCTTTCTTT CASSSQGRTNTEAFF
TRBJ1-1 NA TRBD1 TRBV19 TGTGCCAGTAGTCTATGGACAGGGCCAAACACTGAAGCTTTCTTT CASSLWTGPNTEAFF
TRBJ1-4 NA NA TRBV28 TGTGCCAGCAGCTCGGATGAAAAACTGTTTTTT CASSSDEKLFF
TRBJ1-1 NA NA TRBV12-3/TRBV12-4 TGTGCCAGCAGCATCCCGGGACGGCGAGAAGCTTTCTTT CASSIPGRREAFF
TRBJ1-1 NA NA TRBV6-5 TGTGCCACCGTCGGGCGGGGCACCACTGAAGCTTTCTTT CATVGRGTTEAFF
TRBJ2-7 NA TRBD1 TRBV6-5 TGTGCCAGCAGTTACTCCCCCGGGACAGGGAACTACGAGCAGTACTTC CASSYSPGTGNYEQYF
TRBJ2-1 NA TRBD1 TRBV12-3/TRBV12-4 TGTGCCAGCAGTCGCCTCGACAGGGTCCGGTTCTTC CASSRLDRVRFF
TRBJ2-1 NA TRBD1 TRBV4-3 TGCGCCAGCAGCCAAGATACAGGGGGTGAGCAGTTCTTC CASSQDTGGEQFF
TRBJ2-1 NA NA TRBV6-5 TGTGCCAGCAGCCGAACAGGGGACGCGGGGAATGAGCAGTTCTTC CASSRTGDAGNEQFF
TRBJ2-7 NA TRBD2 TRBV10-2 TGCGCCAGCAGGTCCGGGACTACAGGCTACGAGCAGTACTTC CASRSGTTGYEQYF
TRBJ1-1 NA NA TRBV7-2 TGTGCCAGCAGGCCGCCGCGACACATAAACACTGAAGCTTTCTTT CASRPPRHINTEAFF
TRBJ1-3 NA NA TRBV9 TGTGCCAGCAGCGTAGAAGCGACAGGTAGAAACACCATATATTTT CASSVEATGRNTIYF
TRBJ2-7 NA TRBD1 TRBV6-5 TGTGCCACTAAAGCAGGGGGCTACTACGAGCAGTACTTC CATKAGGYYEQYF
TRBJ1-6 once NA TRBV30 TGTGCCTGGAGGATTCAGGGGCCCTATAATTCACCCCTCCACTTT CAWRIQGPYNSPLHF
TRBJ2-2 NA TRBD2 TRBV7-2 TGTGCCAGCAGCCCGGGACTAGCGGCCTTCAACACCGGGGAGCTGTTTTTT CASSPGLAAFNTGELFF
TRBJ1-5 few NA TRBV19 TGTGCCAGTAGTATGAGGGGAGGAGGTCATATCGGCAATCAGCCCCAGCATTTT CASSMRGGGHIGNQPQHF
TRBJ2-7 NA NA TRBV2 TGTGCCAGCAGTGTCGTGGGGGTCGGGGAGCAGTACTTC CASSVVGVGEQYF
TRBJ2-7 NA TRBD1 TRBV2 TGTGCCAGCAGTGACAGGGGGCGCTCCTACGAGCAGTACTTC CASSDRGRSYEQYF
TRBJ2-7 NA TRBD2 TRBV5-1 TGCGCCAGCAGAGAGGGACTAGCGGAAACCTACGAGCAGTACTTC CASREGLAETYEQYF
TRBJ2-1 NA TRBD2 TRBV6-5 TGTGCCAGCAGTTACTCCTCCGGGACTAGCGGCAATGAGCAGTTCTTC CASSYSSGTSGNEQFF